This is a list of T cell receptor beta chains from one sample in a study of cytomegalovirus exposure and HLA in healthy donors. Profiled with immunoSEQ multiplex PCR; TCRdb holds only in-frame clones, not every one. The data hold tens of thousands of clones, with roughly two thirds observed a single time. The sample comprised PBMCs. Every receptor here comes from a man in his fifties or sixties in good health and CMV-seronegative. Each CDR3 is given with its conserved first and last residue. A D gene is named only where the DNA matches it firmly. Size tells how often a clone was seen (once, few, many) or the class of an expanded clone, and some rows leave it out.

TRBV11-2	TRBJ1-1	TRBD1	.	CASSLFQGAWAEAFF	TGTGCCAGCAGCTTATTTCAGGGGGCTTGGGCTGAAGCTTTCTTT
TRBV6-1	TRBJ2-1	TRBD1	.	CASSRDRVKDEQFF	TGTGCCAGCAGCCGGGACAGGGTGAAGGATGAGCAGTTCTTC
TRBV9	TRBJ2-5	TRBD1	.	CASSVGGSQGAGAQYF	TGTGCCAGCAGCGTAGGTGGGTCGCAGGGGGCCGGGGCCCAGTACTTC
TRBV19	TRBJ1-6	.	.	CASRPRSAGELGSYNSPLHF	TGTGCCAGTAGACCTAGATCGGCAGGGGAATTGGGCTCCTATAATTCACCCCTCCACTTT
TRBV19	TRBJ2-7	.	.	CASSQQRGYEQYF	TGTGCCAGTAGCCAACAAAGAGGCTACGAGCAGTACTTC
TRBV20-1	TRBJ2-7	.	.	CSARLVYEQYF	TGCAGTGCTAGATTGGTCTACGAGCAGTACTTC
TRBV5-1	TRBJ2-7	.	.	CASSTGNEQYF	TGCGCCAGCAGCACGGGGAACGAGCAGTACTTC
TRBV6-4	TRBJ2-3	.	.	CASSEQGTDTQYF	TGTGCCAGCAGTGAACAGGGCACAGATACGCAGTATTTT
TRBV30	TRBJ2-5	.	.	CAWSAKETQYF	TGTGCCTGGAGCGCTAAAGAGACCCAGTACTTC
TRBV4-1	TRBJ1-1	.	medium-sized	CASSQDLPNSFEAFF	TGCGCCAGCAGCCAAGATCTCCCCAACAGCTTTGAAGCTTTCTTT
TRBV7-3	TRBJ2-1	TRBD2	.	CASSSGAGGRNEQFF	TGTGCCAGCAGCTCAGGAGCGGGGGGCCGCAATGAGCAGTTCTTC
TRBV6-6	TRBJ1-6	.	once	CASSYQDSNNSPLHF	TGTGCCAGCAGTTACCAGGACAGTAATAATTCACCCCTCCACTTT
TRBV9	TRBJ2-2	.	.	CASSVASEANTGELFF	TGTGCCAGCAGCGTCGCCAGTGAGGCGAACACCGGGGAGCTGTTTTTT
TRBV5-1	TRBJ2-3	.	once	CASSLVGGPSDTQYF	TGCGCCAGCAGCTTGGTCGGGGGGCCCTCAGATACGCAGTATTTT
TRBV7-9	TRBJ1-5	TRBD1	.	CASSQGAGQPQHF	TGTGCCAGCAGCCAGGGGGCCGGACAGCCCCAGCATTTT
TRBV19	TRBJ1-4	.	.	CASSILHEMDEKLFF	TGTGCCAGTAGTATACTCCACGAGATGGATGAAAAACTGTTTTTT
TRBV4-1	TRBJ2-7	TRBD2	.	CASSQAGLAYEQYF	TGCGCCAGCAGCCAAGCGGGACTAGCCTACGAGCAGTACTTC
TRBV19	TRBJ2-5	.	.	CASSMGLPSQETQYF	TGTGCCAGTAGTATGGGGCTGCCCTCTCAAGAGACCCAGTACTTC
TRBV7-9	TRBJ1-2	.	.	CASSLRGYDYGYTF	TGTGCCAGCAGCTTAAGGGGCTATGACTATGGCTACACCTTC
TRBV7-8	TRBJ2-1	.	.	CASSPGAVEQFF	TGTGCCAGCAGCCCTGGGGCGGTCGAGCAGTTCTTC
TRBV9	TRBJ1-6	.	.	CASSPWGGSPLHF	TGTGCCAGCAGCCCCTGGGGCGGTTCACCCCTCCACTTT
TRBV2	TRBJ2-7	.	.	CASSVTVYEQYF	TGTGCCAGCAGTGTGACAGTCTACGAGCAGTACTTC
TRBV5-4	TRBJ2-1	TRBD1	.	CASSLSGGRSYNEQFF	TGTGCCAGCAGCTTGTCAGGGGGCAGGTCCTACAATGAGCAGTTCTTC
TRBV7-3	TRBJ1-1	TRBD1	few	CASSPDRGLSEAFF	TGTGCCAGCAGCCCGGACAGGGGGCTATCTGAAGCTTTCTTT
TRBV30	TRBJ1-1	.	.	CAWSIRTSRGATEAFF	TGTGCCTGGAGTATACGTACCTCGCGGGGGGCCACTGAAGCTTTCTTT
TRBV27	TRBJ2-2	TRBD2	.	CASSVPSGGGTGELFF	TGTGCCAGCAGTGTCCCTAGCGGGGGCGGAACCGGGGAGCTGTTTTTT
TRBV27	TRBJ1-1	TRBD1	.	CASRDRGLATEAFF	TGTGCCAGCAGGGACAGGGGGCTGGCGACTGAAGCTTTCTTT
TRBV9	TRBJ1-3	.	.	CASSTRQVPTDGNTIYF	TGTGCCAGCAGCACCCGACAGGTACCAACGGATGGAAACACCATATATTTT
TRBV5-6	TRBJ2-7	.	.	CASSPRYRYEQYF	TGTGCCAGCAGCCCTCGATACAGGTACGAGCAGTACTTC
TRBV7-8	TRBJ1-6	TRBD1	.	CASSSSPTGALHF	TGTGCCAGCAGCTCTTCACCCACAGGGGCCCTCCACTTT
TRBV15	TRBJ1-2	.	.	CATSFQDKSNGYTF	TGTGCCACCAGCTTTCAGGACAAGTCCAATGGCTACACCTTC
TRBV10-3	TRBJ1-2	.	.	CAISESGRNYGYTF	TGTGCCATCAGTGAGTCTGGCAGGAACTATGGCTACACCTTC
TRBV6-4	TRBJ1-1	.	.	CASRDWDKNTEAFF	TGTGCCAGCAGGGATTGGGACAAGAACACTGAAGCTTTCTTT
TRBV9	TRBJ1-3	.	medium-sized	CASSATGSSGNTIYF	TGTGCCAGCAGTGCCACAGGGAGCTCTGGAAACACCATATATTTT
TRBV9	TRBJ1-5	.	.	CASSVPPEGDSTSPQHF	TGTGCCAGCAGCGTGCCCCCTGAAGGGGACTCTACCAGCCCCCAGCATTTT
TRBV11-2	TRBJ1-1	TRBD1	.	CASSSQQGVNTEAFF	TGTGCCAGCAGCTCACAACAGGGGGTGAACACTGAAGCTTTCTTT
TRBV27	TRBJ1-1	.	.	CASSLGQITEAFF	TGTGCCAGCAGCTTGGGACAAATCACTGAAGCTTTCTTT
TRBV11-1	TRBJ2-1	.	few	CASSLVDGFSSYNEQFF	TGTGCCAGCAGCTTAGTTGATGGCTTCAGCTCCTACAATGAGCAGTTCTTC
TRBV5-1	TRBJ2-1	.	.	CASSLPINQGPSSYNEQFF	TGCGCCAGCAGCTTGCCGATTAATCAGGGGCCGAGCTCCTACAATGAGCAGTTCTTC
TRBV18	TRBJ1-1	.	.	CASSPLQDSNTEAFF	TGTGCCAGCTCACCTCTTCAGGACTCGAACACTGAAGCTTTCTTT
TRBV10-3	TRBJ1-6	.	.	CAISESRDSPLHF	TGTGCCATCAGTGAGTCACGAGATTCACCCCTCCACTTT
TRBV18	TRBJ1-1	.	.	CASSPRTESNTEAFF	TGTGCCAGCTCACCAAGGACAGAGTCGAACACTGAAGCTTTCTTT
TRBV7-2	TRBJ2-7	.	.	CASSRTNTAYEQYF	TGTGCCAGCAGCCGAACGAACACAGCCTACGAGCAGTACTTC
TRBV6-1	TRBJ1-2	.	.	CASTRGGSLYGYTF	TGTGCCAGCACTAGGGGCGGATCCCTCTATGGCTACACCTTC
TRBV5-1	TRBJ1-1	.	few	CASSLVGRAEAFF	TGCGCCAGCAGCTTGGTTGGGCGGGCCGAAGCTTTCTTT